The clone carrying this T cell receptor (beta chain) came up a few times. The target antigen is unknown. The source of the sample is a study of shared clonotypes between healthy human individuals. Study in general: Sampling drew on donors who were a couple of women and three men aged 18 to 49.

Only Caucasian adults living in Nashville, Tennessee served as donors. Study-level points and caveats: Clonotype sharing across donors was expected to vary with sequencing depth.

Ten immunoSEQ deep assay plates were used to sequence the DNA of unsorted PBMCs. The repertoire was sequenced with immunoSEQ multiplex PCR; TCRdb's copy has only in-frame clones and lacks some. Of 400,000 to 500,000 clones listed, 76% are singletons. V was pared by 8 bases and J by 3 bases, with 6 bases of the junction left unmatched. Germline V gene lookup returns CDR1 SGHDN and CDR2 FVKESK. The CDR3 loop spans 13 amino acids. The chain uses TRBV14 and TRBJ2-5, with 7 bases fitting TRBD1. The receptor's source is a woman aged 40 to 55 in good health. Some clones in this sample may be carry-over from other donors' samples. The sequencing input was PBMCs. The CDR3 bases are TGTGCCAGCGCTGACAGGGTCAAAGAGACCCAGTACTTC. Its translation is CASADRVKETQYF.